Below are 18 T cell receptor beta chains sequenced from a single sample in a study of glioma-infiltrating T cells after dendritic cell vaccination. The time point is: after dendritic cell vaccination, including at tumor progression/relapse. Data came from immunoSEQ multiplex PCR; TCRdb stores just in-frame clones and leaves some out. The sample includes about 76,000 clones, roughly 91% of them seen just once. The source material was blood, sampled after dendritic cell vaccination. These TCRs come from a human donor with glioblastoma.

The CDR3 coding sequence is TGTGCCATCAGTGAGTCGTGGGCGTACGAGCAGTACTTC. It yields the protein CAISESWAYEQYF. J is TRBJ2-7 and V is TRBV10-3, with D unclear. V was clipped by 0 bases and J by 4 bases, with 7 bases between them. Germline V gene data show CDR1 as ENHRY and CDR2 as SYGVKD. The length of the CDR3 is 13 residues.

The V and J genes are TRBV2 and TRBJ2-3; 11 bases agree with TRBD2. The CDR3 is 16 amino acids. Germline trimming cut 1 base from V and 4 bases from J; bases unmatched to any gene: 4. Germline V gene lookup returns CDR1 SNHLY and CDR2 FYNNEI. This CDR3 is CASSEVSGGAPDTQYF. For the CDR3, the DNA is TGTGCCAGCAGTGAAGTTAGCGGGGGGGCCCCAGATACGCAGTATTTT.

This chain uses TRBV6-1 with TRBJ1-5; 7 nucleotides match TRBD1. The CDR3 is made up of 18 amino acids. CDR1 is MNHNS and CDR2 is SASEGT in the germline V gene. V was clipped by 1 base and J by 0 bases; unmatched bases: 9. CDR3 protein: CASSEERQGGNSNQPQHF. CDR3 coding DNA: TGTGCCAGCAGTGAAGAGAGGCAGGGGGGAAATAGCAATCAGCCCCAGCATTTT.

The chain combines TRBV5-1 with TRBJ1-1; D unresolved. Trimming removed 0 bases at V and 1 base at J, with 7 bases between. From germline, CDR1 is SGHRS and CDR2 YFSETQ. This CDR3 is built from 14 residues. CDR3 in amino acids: CASSLAAQNTEAFF. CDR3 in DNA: TGCGCCAGCAGCTTGGCAGCGCAGAACACTGAAGCTTTCTTT.

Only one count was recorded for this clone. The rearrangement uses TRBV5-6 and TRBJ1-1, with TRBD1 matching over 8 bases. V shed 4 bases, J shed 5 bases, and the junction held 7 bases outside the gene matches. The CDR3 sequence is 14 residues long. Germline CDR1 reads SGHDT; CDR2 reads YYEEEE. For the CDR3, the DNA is TGTGCCAGCAGCCGCGGACAGGGTGGGACTGAAGCTTTCTTT. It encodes CASSRGQGGTEAFF.

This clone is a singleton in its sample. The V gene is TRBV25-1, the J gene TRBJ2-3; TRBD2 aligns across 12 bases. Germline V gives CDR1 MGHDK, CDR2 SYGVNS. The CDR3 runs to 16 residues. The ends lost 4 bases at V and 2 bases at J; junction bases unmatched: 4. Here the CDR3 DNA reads TGTGCCAGCAGTGCCCTAGCGGGGGGGCTCACAGATACGCAGTATTTT. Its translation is CASSALAGGLTDTQYF. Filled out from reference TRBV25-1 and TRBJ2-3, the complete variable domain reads EADIYQTPRYLVIGTGKKITLECSQTMGHDKMYWYQQDPGMELHLIHYSYGVNSTEKGDLSSESTVSRIRTEHFPLTLESARPSHTSQYLCASSALAGGLTDTQYFGPGTRLTVL.

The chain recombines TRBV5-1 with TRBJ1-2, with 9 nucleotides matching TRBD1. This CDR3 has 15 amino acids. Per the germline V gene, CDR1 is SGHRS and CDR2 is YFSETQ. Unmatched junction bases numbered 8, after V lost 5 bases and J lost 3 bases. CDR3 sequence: CASSSQGALDYGYTF. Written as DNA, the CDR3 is TGCGCCAGCAGTTCACAGGGGGCGCTTGACTATGGCTACACCTTC.

The CDR3 is CASSYSLTGRGDTQYF. As DNA, the CDR3 is TGTGCCAGCAGTTACTCCCTGACAGGGCGGGGAGATACGCAGTATTTT. The chain has TRBV6-5 and TRBJ2-3, with a tentative D call TRBD1 (7 bases). The V end lost 0 bases, the J end lost 5 bases, and 15 bases lay between the germline ends. The CDR3 length is 16 residues. Germline values: CDR1 MNHEY, CDR2 SVGAGI.

The CDR3 is CASSLRGGETGELFF. The CDR3 coding sequence is TGTGCCAGCAGCTTACGGGGGGGCGAAACCGGGGAGCTGTTTTTT. This sequence joins TRBV7-9 and TRBJ2-2, with 8 bases matching TRBD2. Germline CDR1 is SEHNR and CDR2 is FQNEAQ (reference sequence). Trimming cost V 2 bases and J 5 bases; bases outside gene matches: 4. CDR3 length: 15 amino acids.

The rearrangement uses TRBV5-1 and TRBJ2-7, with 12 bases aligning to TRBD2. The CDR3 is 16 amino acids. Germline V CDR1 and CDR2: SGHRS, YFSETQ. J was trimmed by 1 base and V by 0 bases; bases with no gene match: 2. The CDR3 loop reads CASSLGLAGVSYEQYF. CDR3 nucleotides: TGCGCCAGCAGCTTGGGACTAGCGGGGGTTTCCTACGAGCAGTACTTC.

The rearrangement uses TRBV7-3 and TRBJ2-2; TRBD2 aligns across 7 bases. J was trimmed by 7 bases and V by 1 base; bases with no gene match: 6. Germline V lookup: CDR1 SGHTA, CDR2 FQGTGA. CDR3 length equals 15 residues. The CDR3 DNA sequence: TGTGCCAGCAGCTTAAACGGAGGGAGGGTCGGGGAGCTGTTTTTT. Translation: CASSLNGGRVGELFF.

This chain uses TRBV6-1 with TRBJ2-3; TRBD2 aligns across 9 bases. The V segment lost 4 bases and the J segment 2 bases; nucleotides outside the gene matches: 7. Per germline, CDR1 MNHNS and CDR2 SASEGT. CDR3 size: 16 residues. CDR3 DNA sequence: TGTGCCAGCAGTGCGGGAGCGGGGGGACTCACAGATACGCAGTATTTT. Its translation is CASSAGAGGLTDTQYF.

The CDR3: CASTLQGLGTEAFF. CDR3 coding DNA: TGTGCCAGCACCCTGCAGGGGCTAGGGACTGAAGCTTTCTTT. The chain has TRBV6-5 and TRBJ1-1; tentatively, D is TRBD1 (6 bases). The CDR3 has 14 amino acids. Germline CDR1 reads MNHEY; CDR2 reads SVGAGI. Trimming shortened V by 7 bases and J by 5 bases, and 17 bases separated the two germline ends.

The CDR3 sequence: CAISERGGIDTF. Here the CDR3 DNA reads TGTGCCATCAGTGAGCGGGGAGGGATTGACACCTTC. This chain uses TRBV10-3 with TRBJ1-2; D uncertain. This CDR3 is built from 12 residues. V was clipped by 2 bases and J by 12 bases, with 13 bases between them. Germline CDR1 and CDR2: ENHRY and SYGVKD.

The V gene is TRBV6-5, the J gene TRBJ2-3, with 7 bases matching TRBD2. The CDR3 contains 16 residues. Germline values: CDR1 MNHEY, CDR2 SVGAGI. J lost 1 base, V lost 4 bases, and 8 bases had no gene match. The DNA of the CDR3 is TGTGCCAGCAGTTTCCGCGGGGGAGCTGGCACAGATACGCAGTATTTT. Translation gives CASSFRGGAGTDTQYF.

CDR3 residues: CASRAGRNSPLHF. The CDR3 nucleotides are TGTGCCAGCAGGGCGGGACGAAATTCACCCCTCCACTTT. The rearrangement links TRBV27 to TRBJ1-6; perhaps TRBD1 as D (5 bases). V lost 6 bases to trimming and J lost 7 bases, with 10 bases between them. CDR3 length equals 13 residues. Germline V lookup: CDR1 MNHEY, CDR2 SMNVEV (reference sequence).

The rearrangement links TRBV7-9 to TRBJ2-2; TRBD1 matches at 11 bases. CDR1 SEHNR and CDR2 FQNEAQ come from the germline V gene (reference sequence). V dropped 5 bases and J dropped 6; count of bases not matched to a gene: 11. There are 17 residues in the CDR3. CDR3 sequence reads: CASSARTGGYVAGELFF. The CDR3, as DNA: TGTGCCAGCAGCGCGCGGACAGGGGGCTATGTTGCCGGGGAGCTGTTTTTT.

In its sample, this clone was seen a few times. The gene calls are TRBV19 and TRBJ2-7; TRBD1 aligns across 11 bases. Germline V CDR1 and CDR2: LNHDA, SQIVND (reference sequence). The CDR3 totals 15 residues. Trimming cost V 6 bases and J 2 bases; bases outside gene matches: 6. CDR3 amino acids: CASRPRGQGAYEQYF. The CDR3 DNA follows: TGTGCCAGTAGACCCCGGGGACAGGGGGCCTACGAGCAGTACTTC.